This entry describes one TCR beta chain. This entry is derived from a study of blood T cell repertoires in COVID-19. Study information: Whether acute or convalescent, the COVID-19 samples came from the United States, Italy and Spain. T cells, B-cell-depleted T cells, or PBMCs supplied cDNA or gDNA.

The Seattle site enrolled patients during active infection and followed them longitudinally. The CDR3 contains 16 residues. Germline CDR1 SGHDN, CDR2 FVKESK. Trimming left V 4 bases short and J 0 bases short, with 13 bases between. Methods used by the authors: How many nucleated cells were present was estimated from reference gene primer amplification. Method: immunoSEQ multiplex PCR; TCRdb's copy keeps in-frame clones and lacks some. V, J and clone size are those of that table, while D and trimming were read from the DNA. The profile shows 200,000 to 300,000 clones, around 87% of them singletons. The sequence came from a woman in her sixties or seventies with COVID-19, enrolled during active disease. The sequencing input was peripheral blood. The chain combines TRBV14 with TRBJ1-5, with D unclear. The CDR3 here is CASSPSHRDSNQPQHF. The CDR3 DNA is TGTGCCAGCAGCCCGTCCCACAGAGATAGCAATCAGCCCCAGCATTTT.